A selection of T cell receptor beta chains follows, all from one sample in a study of ipilimumab plus nivolumab after autologous stem cell transplantation. The assay was immunoSEQ multiplex PCR, and TCRdb's table has in-frame clones only and misses some. This repertoire shows roughly 23,000 clones, roughly 80% found once; its top ten account for 20% to 30%. Sequenced material: PBMCs, taken in a trial of ipilimumab plus nivolumab as post-transplant consolidation. These receptors were collected from a male donor with diffuse large B-cell lymphoma. CDR3s include the opening cysteine and the closing phenylalanine or tryptophan. A D gene is named only where the DNA matches it firmly. Clone sizes are given selectively: once, few, many, or a class where the clone is expanded.

.,TRBV6-6,.,TRBJ1-2,TGTGCCAGCAGTTCCGTCGGAGATGGCTACACCTTC,CASSSVGDGYTF
.,TRBV7-3,.,TRBJ2-5,TGTGCCAGCAGCTTAACGGGCAGCAGAGGAGAGACCCAGTACTTC,CASSLTGSRGETQYF
once,TRBV9,.,TRBJ2-1,TGTGCCAGCAGCGACAGTGGGGGGAGGAACAATGAGCAGTTCTTC,CASSDSGGRNNEQFF
.,TRBV30,TRBD1,TRBJ1-1,TGTGCCTGGCTTGGACAGGGGGCTGGGAACACTGAAGCTTTCTTT,CAWLGQGAGNTEAFF
.,TRBV5-1,TRBD2,TRBJ2-7,TGCGCCAGCAGCCCCGAGACTAGCGGGGGGGCCTACGAGCAGTACTTC,CASSPETSGGAYEQYF
.,TRBV6-1,.,TRBJ1-2,TGTGCCAGCAGAGAACAGGGAAGTAGCTATGGCTACACCTTC,CASREQGSSYGYTF
.,TRBV9,.,TRBJ1-6,TGTGCCAGCAGCGTCCGGGGTAATTCATTGAATTCACCCCTCCACTTT,CASSVRGNSLNSPLHF
few,TRBV18,TRBD1,TRBJ2-7,TGTGCCAGCTCAGGATCTTACGGGACAGGGGGCATTTACGAGCAGTACTTC,CASSGSYGTGGIYEQYF
once,TRBV7-9,TRBD1,TRBJ1-3,TGTGCCAGCAGCAGACAGGGGGCTTCTGGAAACACCATATATTTT,CASSRQGASGNTIYF
.,TRBV7-6,TRBD1,TRBJ2-3,TGTGCCAGCAGCCCTCGACAGGGGGGCACAGATACGCAGTATTTT,CASSPRQGGTDTQYF
.,TRBV15,TRBD1,TRBJ1-2,TGTGCCACCAGCAGACTGAATCCGGGACAGGGCGATGGCTACACCTTC,CATSRLNPGQGDGYTF
once,TRBV6-1,.,TRBJ1-1,TGTGCCAGCAGTGAGTCTTTGGGGGAGGCCCTCTTT,CASSESLGEALF
.,TRBV29-1,.,TRBJ1-1,TGCAGCGTTGGGCGAAGCGACACTGAAGCTTTCTTT,CSVGRSDTEAFF
.,TRBV19,.,TRBJ1-3,TGTGCCAGTAGCTCAGGGATTGGAAACACCATATATTTT,CASSSGIGNTIYF
medium-sized,TRBV25-1,TRBD1,TRBJ1-1,TGTGCCAGCAGTGATCCCGACAGGGGGCGGACTGAAGCTTTCTTT,CASSDPDRGRTEAFF
.,TRBV4-1,.,TRBJ1-5,TGCGCCAGCAGCCAAGATACACAGGGCTCGGAGCCCCAGCATTTT,CASSQDTQGSEPQHF
.,TRBV4-1,TRBD1,TRBJ1-1,TGCGCCAGCAGCCACCCTGGGACAGGCACTGAAGCTTTCTTT,CASSHPGTGTEAFF
.,TRBV7-6,.,TRBJ1-4,TGTGCCAGCAGCTCGCCGACAGGAGGGAATGAAAAACTGTTTTTT,CASSSPTGGNEKLFF
.,TRBV30,TRBD1,TRBJ2-7,TGTGCCTGGAGTGTAGGACAGGGCCTCGGGGAGCAGTACTTC,CAWSVGQGLGEQYF
.,TRBV2,.,TRBJ1-1,TGTGCCAGCAGCGAAGCCGCTAACACTGAAGCTTTCTTT,CASSEAANTEAFF
once,TRBV5-1,TRBD2,TRBJ2-1,TGCGCCAGCAGCTTGGCACTAGCGAACAATGAGCAGTTCTTC,CASSLALANNEQFF
.,TRBV11-3,.,TRBJ1-4,TGTGCCAGCAGCCGCGGGACCGTCCATGAAAAACTGTTTTTT,CASSRGTVHEKLFF
.,TRBV9,TRBD1,TRBJ2-3,TGTGCCAGCAGCGTCGGGACAGGTGGTATGGATACGCAGTATTTT,CASSVGTGGMDTQYF
.,TRBV6-5,.,TRBJ2-2,TGTGCCACCTCCCCGATAGACACCGGGGAGCTGTTTTTT,CATSPIDTGELFF
few,TRBV30,.,TRBJ2-3,TGTGCCTGGAGCCGACCGGGGGTTGATACGCAGTATTTT,CAWSRPGVDTQYF
.,TRBV29-1,.,TRBJ2-3,TGCAGCGTTGAAGAAGCTATCACAGATACGCAGTATTTT,CSVEEAITDTQYF
.,TRBV18,TRBD1,TRBJ1-2,TGTGCCAGCTCATCAAATAGACGACAGGGCGGTAACTATGGCTACACCTTC,CASSSNRRQGGNYGYTF
.,TRBV4-1,.,TRBJ2-5,TGCGCCAGCAGCCACTATAACACCCAAGAGACCCAGTACTTC,CASSHYNTQETQYF
.,TRBV5-1,TRBD1,TRBJ2-5,TGCGCCAGCAGCTCGACCACAGGGGTGGGAGAGACCCAGTACTTC,CASSSTTGVGETQYF
few,TRBV18,.,TRBJ2-1,TGTGCCAGCTCACCTTGGAATGAGCAGTTCTTC,CASSPWNEQFF